This T cell receptor (beta chain) came from a study of T cell repertoires in cytomegalovirus infection. Across the whole study: Recently identified HLA-C-restricted and well-studied HLA-B-restricted CMV epitopes were used. From public TCR beta signatures came an indication of both CMV infection and matching HLA type. Study-wide results and caveats: HLA-C-restricted TCR beta clonotypes specific for CMV led the ex vivo response. Cumulative public TCR beta family frequency identified carriers of CMV plus the relevant HLA.

Notes on this clonotype: Its target is unknown.

Each CDR3 protein is one row after TCRdb ran MiXCR on the reads. Of roughly 920,000 distinct CDR3 sequences listed, roughly 31% are singletons. The CDR3 has 14 residues. CDR1 is LGHDT, CDR2 YNNKEL, per germline (reference sequence). The V and J ends lost 1 base and 8 bases respectively, with 14 bases between them. The starting material was cultured CD8+ T cells from PBMCs, obtained from culture after CMV antigen stimulation. The chain recombines TRBV3-1 with TRBJ1-1; D gene unclear. The receptor's source is a human donor in good health (CMV status not recorded). Some clones in this sample may be carry-over from other donors' samples. CDR3 sequence reads: CASSQVVGQTEAFF. The DNA for the CDR3 is TGTGCCAGCAGCCAAGTGGTGGGCCAGACAGAAGCTTTCTTT.